This entry describes one T cell receptor (beta chain). Its antigen remains unknown. The junction differs from germline at one of its ends, possibly a read error. This entry comes from a study of post-analysis software for immune sequencing data. Overall study context: Disease trajectories encompassed relapsing-remitting, secondary progressive and progressive-relapsing multiple sclerosis. Study findings and constraints: F-measure co-clustering was strong for batch-matched samples. About five TRBV segments appeared more often in patients than in controls, and TRBV5-6, TRBV5-1 and TRBV20-1 were among these.

Prepared TCR beta cDNA libraries contained unique molecular identifiers. TCRdb independently ran MiXCR on the PCR reads; one entry per CDR3 protein. The table has some 370,000 distinct CDR3 sequences, roughly 38% seen once. The CDR3 consists of 10 residues. Germline assignment: CDR1 SNHLY and CDR2 FYNNEI. The sample taken for sequencing was blood. J is TRBJ1-2 and V is TRBV2, with D possibly matching TRBD1 (6 bases). The clonotype comes from a girl under 18 with multiple sclerosis. As DNA, the CDR3 is TGTGCCGGCAGGGGATATGGCTACACCTTC. Its protein product is CAGRGYGYTF.